Listed below are T cell receptor beta chains from one sample, sequenced in a study of lymphopenia after photon versus proton radiotherapy. Sequenced by immunoSEQ multiplex PCR; TCRdb stores in-frame clones only, minus some. The sample contains 40,000 to 55,000 clones, 80% to 95% of which appear only once. The starting material was peripheral blood, obtained from a patient treated with photon-based radiotherapy. The receptors stem from a woman aged 40 to 55 with cholangiocarcinoma. Each CDR3 is given with its conserved first and last residue. D genes are given only for firm matches. The size field is filled for only some rows; it gives once, few, many or a size class.

abundance	d_gene	v_gene	j_gene	CDR3aa	CDR3nt
.	.	TRBV4-3	TRBJ1-1	CASSQEDGFTEAFF	TGCGCCAGCAGCCAAGAGGACGGGTTCACTGAAGCTTTCTTT
.	.	TRBV5-6	TRBJ1-2	CASSLGKNYGYTF	TGTGCCAGCAGCTTGGGGAAAAACTATGGCTACACCTTC
.	.	TRBV11-2	TRBJ1-5	CASSPALNQPQHF	TGTGCCAGCAGTCCGGCCCTCAATCAGCCCCAGCATTTT
few	.	TRBV10-3	TRBJ1-2	CAITGGDGYTF	TGTGCCATCACCGGCGGGGATGGCTACACCTTC
once	.	TRBV7-9	TRBJ2-1	CASSSREFSYNEQFF	TGTGCCAGCAGCTCCAGGGAATTCTCCTACAATGAGCAGTTCTTC
.	TRBD2	TRBV7-9	TRBJ2-7	CASIRTSGTPEQYF	TGTGCCAGCATCAGGACTAGCGGGACCCCTGAGCAGTACTTC
.	.	TRBV10-1	TRBJ1-4	CASSESVEGRTEKLFF	TGCGCCAGCAGTGAGTCGGTAGAGGGACGGACTGAAAAACTGTTTTTT
.	.	TRBV6-6	TRBJ2-3	CASSPGRFSTDTQYF	TGTGCCAGCAGCCCCGGACGGTTTAGCACAGATACGCAGTATTTT
.	TRBD2	TRBV5-1	TRBJ2-5	CASSLSLAGDETQYF	TGCGCCAGCAGCTTGTCTCTAGCGGGGGACGAGACCCAGTACTTC
.	.	TRBV30	TRBJ1-1	CAWSQGLYTEAFF	TGTGCCTGGAGCCAGGGGTTGTACACTGAAGCTTTCTTT
.	TRBD2	TRBV5-1	TRBJ2-2	CASTSSGRAGNGELFF	TGCGCCAGCACCAGTAGCGGGAGGGCCGGGAACGGGGAGCTGTTTTTT
.	TRBD2	TRBV7-6	TRBJ2-1	CASSSSPAGGNVINEQFF	TGTGCCAGCAGCTCATCGCCAGCGGGAGGCAACGTGATCAATGAGCAGTTCTTC
.	TRBD1	TRBV19	TRBJ2-7	CASSPGQGTYEQYF	TGTGCCAGTAGCCCGGGACAGGGCACCTACGAGCAGTACTTC
few	.	TRBV13	TRBJ1-2	CASSLLEGYHGYTF	TGTGCCAGCAGCTTACTCGAAGGGTACCATGGCTACACCTTC
.	.	TRBV5-1	TRBJ2-7	CASSLNYEQYF	TGCGCCAGCAGCTTGAACTACGAGCAGTACTTC
.	TRBD1	TRBV11-2	TRBJ2-7	CASSPRTGAYEQYF	TGTGCCAGCAGCCCCCGGACAGGGGCCTACGAGCAGTACTTC
.	TRBD1	TRBV19	TRBJ1-5	CASTDALRGHEQPQHF	TGTGCCAGTACCGACGCCCTCAGGGGGCATGAGCAGCCCCAGCATTTT
.	.	TRBV18	TRBJ1-2	CASSLSGGGRDYGYTF	TGTGCCAGCTCACTCTCCGGTGGAGGGCGCGACTATGGCTACACCTTC
.	.	TRBV7-2	TRBJ1-3	CASSLESSFFGNTIYF	TGTGCCAGCAGCTTAGAGTCGAGTTTTTTTGGAAACACCATATATTTT
.	.	TRBV28	TRBJ1-1	CASSFRVTGTMNTEAFF	TGTGCCAGCAGTTTTAGGGTAACAGGCACCATGAACACTGAAGCTTTCTTT
.	.	TRBV4-3	TRBJ2-2	CASRTRQSGAGELFF	TGCGCCAGCAGGACTAGACAATCGGGAGCCGGGGAGCTGTTTTTT
.	TRBD1	TRBV9	TRBJ1-6	CASSGRDRVNSPLHF	TGTGCCAGCAGCGGCCGGGACAGGGTCAATTCACCCCTCCACTTT
once	.	TRBV29-1	TRBJ1-2	CSVGGPGYTF	TGCAGCGTTGGAGGACCTGGCTACACCTTC
.	.	TRBV9	TRBJ1-3	CASSPPTGSRGNTIYF	TGTGCCAGCAGCCCCCCGACAGGATCGAGAGGAAACACCATATATTTT
few	TRBD1	TRBV15	TRBJ2-2	CATSNRGHENTGELFF	TGTGCCACCAGCAACAGGGGGCACGAGAACACCGGGGAGCTGTTTTTT
once	TRBD1	TRBV27	TRBJ2-3	CASSYGTGGTDTQYF	TGTGCCAGCAGCTACGGGACAGGGGGCACAGATACGCAGTATTTT
once	.	TRBV4-1	TRBJ2-2	CASSLQDTGELFF	TGCGCCAGCAGCCTACAGGACACCGGGGAGCTGTTTTTT
once	TRBD1	TRBV15	TRBJ2-7	CATSIYRTAGGPYEQYF	TGTGCCACCAGCATATACCGGACGGCAGGGGGCCCCTACGAGCAGTACTTC
.	.	TRBV6-6	TRBJ2-7	CASTDSPPSYEQYF	TGTGCCAGCACTGACTCCCCTCCCTCCTACGAGCAGTACTTC
.	TRBD2	TRBV7-2	TRBJ2-3	CASSPGLGLSSTDTQYF	TGTGCCAGCAGCCCTGGACTAGGGCTATCATCCACAGATACGCAGTATTTT
.	TRBD2	TRBV5-4	TRBJ2-7	CASSLAGGLHEQYF	TGTGCCAGCAGCTTGGCGGGAGGTCTCCACGAGCAGTACTTC
.	.	TRBV27	TRBJ1-6	CASSFVYNSPLHF	TGTGCCAGCAGTTTCGTCTATAATTCACCCCTCCACTTT
.	TRBD2	TRBV19	TRBJ2-1	CASTGGGRQFF	TGTGCCAGTACCGGGGGAGGGAGGCAGTTCTTC
.	TRBD2	TRBV11-2	TRBJ2-5	CASSLLASGSETQYF	TGTGCCAGCAGCTTATTAGCTAGCGGGAGCGAGACCCAGTACTTC
.	TRBD1	TRBV7-2	TRBJ1-1	CASSLEGTVNTEAFF	TGTGCCAGCAGCTTAGAGGGGACAGTGAACACTGAAGCTTTCTTT
medium-sized	.	TRBV5-8	TRBJ2-7	CASSLPGRVPSSYEQYF	TGTGCCAGCAGCTTACCAGGGCGGGTGCCTTCCTCCTACGAGCAGTACTTC
.	.	TRBV12-1	TRBJ2-3	CASTLGPATDTQYF	TGTGCCAGCACCCTTGGGCCAGCGACAGATACGCAGTATTTT
.	.	TRBV12-5	TRBJ1-1	CASGIGWTEAFF	TGTGCTAGTGGTATCGGTTGGACTGAAGCTTTCTTT
.	TRBD2	TRBV7-6	TRBJ2-3	CASSLVRTSGRADPADTQYF	TGTGCCAGCAGCTTAGTAAGGACTAGCGGGAGGGCCGATCCCGCAGATACGCAGTATTTT
.	.	TRBV2	TRBJ1-3	CASSKTENTIYF	TGTGCCAGCAGCAAGACAGAGAACACCATATATTTT
.	.	TRBV6-5	TRBJ1-1	CASRPTFGPEAFF	TGTGCCAGCAGACCGACCTTTGGACCTGAAGCTTTCTTT
.	.	TRBV18	TRBJ1-1	CASSPKAGNTEAFF	TGTGCCAGCTCACCAAAGGCAGGGAACACTGAAGCTTTCTTT
.	.	TRBV11-2	TRBJ2-7	CASSLSSLGREQYF	TGTGCCAGCAGCTTAAGCAGTCTCGGGCGCGAGCAGTACTTC
.	.	TRBV30	TRBJ2-2	CAWMKGGELFF	TGTGCCTGGATGAAGGGGGGGGAGCTGTTTTTT
.	.	TRBV7-2	TRBJ1-5	CASSRGRDQPQHF	TGTGCCAGCAGCCGGGGCCGCGATCAGCCCCAGCATTTT
.	.	TRBV28	TRBJ1-2	CASRKEYGYTF	TGTGCCAGCAGGAAAGAATATGGCTACACCTTC
.	TRBD1	TRBV28	TRBJ2-7	CASSKTGTGREQYF	TGTGCCAGCAGCAAAACCGGGACAGGGAGGGAGCAGTACTTC
.	TRBD2	TRBV19	TRBJ2-1	CASSLFPAGGLKIVHNEQFF	TGTGCCAGTAGTCTGTTCCCAGCGGGGGGGCTTAAAATCGTCCACAATGAGCAGTTCTTC
.	.	TRBV7-3	TRBJ2-5	CASSLDPGGRYETQYF	TGTGCCAGCAGCTTAGATCCCGGGGGGCGGTATGAGACCCAGTACTTC
.	TRBD1	TRBV29-1	TRBJ2-1	CSVEPNSGGDSDEQFF	TGCAGCGTTGAACCTAACTCAGGGGGAGACTCCGATGAGCAGTTCTTC
.	.	TRBV6-1	TRBJ2-7	CASSAFLSASSSGQYF	TGTGCCAGCAGTGCTTTCTTAAGTGCGAGCTCCTCCGGGCAGTACTTC
.	.	TRBV7-2	TRBJ1-2	CASSLVGSTYGYTF	TGTGCCAGCAGCTTAGTTGGCAGTACCTATGGCTACACCTTC
few	TRBD2	TRBV19	TRBJ2-7	CASSSRLAESSYEQYF	TGTGCCAGTAGTTCAAGACTAGCGGAGAGCTCCTACGAGCAGTACTTC
.	TRBD2	TRBV11-1	TRBJ2-1	CASSLRASGEEQFF	TGTGCCAGCAGCTTACGGGCTAGCGGGGAAGAGCAGTTCTTC